The T cell receptor beta chain described here comes from a study of T cells in Graves' hyperthyroidism and ophthalmopathy. Reasons for excluding patients were uncontrolled infection, other autoimmune disease, pregnancy or lactation. From germline, CDR1 is DFQATT and CDR2 SNEGSKA (reference sequence). This CDR3 region has 12 residues. V was clipped by 5 bases and J by 8 bases, with 13 bases between them. This clonotype was seen repeatedly, ten times or more. Its target is not known. Study-level results: Ophthalmopathy was told apart from stable hyperthyroidism by a 13 V-J model.

Amplification of TCR beta CDR3 regions used RNA as the template. The TCR CDR3 was amplified in a first-round RT-PCR using the HTBI primer set. TCRdb re-called the multiplex PCR reads with MiXCR, one entry per CDR3 protein. The sample records approximately 220,000 distinct CDR3 sequences, 15% to 20% being singletons. Sequencing input: blood. This chain connects TRBV20-1 to TRBJ1-5; D is unclear. This clonotype was obtained from a man aged 35 to 55 with Graves' hyperthyroidism. DNA of the CDR3: TGCAGTGCTGGCGTTAGGGCTAAGCCCCAGCATTTT. This gives the protein CSAGVRAKPQHF.